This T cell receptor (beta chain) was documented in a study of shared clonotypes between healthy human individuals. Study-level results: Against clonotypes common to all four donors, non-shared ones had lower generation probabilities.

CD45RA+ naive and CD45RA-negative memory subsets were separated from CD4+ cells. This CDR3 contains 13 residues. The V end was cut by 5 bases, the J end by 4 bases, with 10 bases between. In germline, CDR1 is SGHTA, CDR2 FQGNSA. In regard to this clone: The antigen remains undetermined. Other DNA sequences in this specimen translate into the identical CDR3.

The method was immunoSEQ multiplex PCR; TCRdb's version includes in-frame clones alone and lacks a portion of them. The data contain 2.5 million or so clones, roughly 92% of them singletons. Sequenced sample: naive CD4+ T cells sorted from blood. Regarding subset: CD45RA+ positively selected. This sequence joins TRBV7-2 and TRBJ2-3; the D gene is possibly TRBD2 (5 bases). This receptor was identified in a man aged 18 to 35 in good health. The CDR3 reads CASSLGVADTQYF. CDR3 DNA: TGTGCCAGCAGCCTCGGGGTTGCAGATACGCAGTATTTT.